The clone carrying this TCR beta chain was counted only a few times. These data are taken from a study of early T cells in non-severe SARS-CoV-2 infection. TCRdb reprocessed the 5' RACE reads via MiXCR and lists one record per CDR3 protein. This sample carries 75,000 to 90,000 distinct CDR3 sequences, just under 15% of them seen once, and the ten largest clones take 5.5% to 7%. The germline V gene encodes CDR1 WSHSY and CDR2 SAAADI. V lost 8 bases to trimming and J lost 2 bases, with 19 bases between them. The CDR3 runs 15 residues. The sample taken for sequencing was whole blood. The sequence was collected from an adult who was a healthcare worker with PCR-confirmed SARS-CoV-2 infection or an uninfected control (not recorded which). The rearrangement uses TRBV10-2 and TRBJ2-7, with D tentatively TRBD2 (5 bases). CDR3 region: CASGSTETATYEQYF. DNA of the CDR3: TGCGCCAGCGGGAGCACCGAGACGGCAACCTACGAGCAGTACTTC.